The 2 T cell receptor beta chains presented below share a single source sample, sequenced in a study of blood T cell repertoires in COVID-19. Generated by immunoSEQ multiplex PCR, the TCRdb table keeps only in-frame clones and is missing some. In the table there are 200,000 or so clones, about 85% of which are singletons. Sequenced material: peripheral blood. The origin of the receptors is a man between 65 and 80 years old with active or convalescent COVID-19.

This clone was counted a single time. J is TRBJ1-4 and V is TRBV30, with 11 bases aligning to TRBD1. The CDR3 sequence is 14 residues long. Trimming at V came to 5 bases and at J to 5 bases, leaving 4 bases not matched to a gene. Germline V lookup: CDR1 GTSNPN, CDR2 SVGIG (reference sequence). The DNA of the CDR3 is TGTGCCTGGGCCAGGACAGGGGGCAATGAAAAACTGTTTTTT. This gives the protein CAWARTGGNEKLFF. Filled out from reference TRBV30 and TRBJ1-4, the complete variable domain reads SQTIHQWPATLVQPVGSPLSLECTVEGTSNPNLYWYRQAAGRGLQLLFYSVGIGQISSEVPQNLSASRPQDRQFILSSKKLLLSDSGFYLCAWARTGGNEKLFFGSGTQLSVL.

As DNA, the CDR3 is TGTGCCAGCAGGGGACAGGGAAACACCATATATTTT. Its translation is CASRGQGNTIYF. The V and J genes are TRBV27 and TRBJ1-3; TRBD1 aligns across 7 bases. Germline V gives CDR1 MNHEY, CDR2 SMNVEV (reference sequence). CDR3 length: 12 residues. V shed 6 bases, J shed 4 bases, and the junction held 0 bases outside the gene matches.